The clone carrying this T cell receptor (beta chain) was seen repeatedly, ten times or more. CDR3 length equals 13 residues. V was pared by 5 bases and J by 5 bases, with 13 bases between. TCRdb redid the calling of the RT-PCR reads with MiXCR, one entry per CDR3 protein. The sample consists of about 680,000 distinct CDR3 sequences, 13% to 15% of them appearing once. This chain uses TRBV12-3 or TRBV12-4 with TRBJ2-7; D uncertain. This receptor was identified in a female donor in good health, serving as a healthy control. The sample comprised memory CD4+ T cells from blood. CDR3 sequence reads: CASSPMRPHEQYF. The CDR3 nucleotides read TGTGCCAGCAGTCCTATGCGTCCCCACGAGCAGTACTTC.